This T cell receptor beta chain was sequenced in a study of regulatory T cells in long-lasting Graves disease. Germline V gives CDR1 MGHRA, CDR2 YSYEKL. Trimming took 1 base from V and 2 from J, leaving 18 bases between them. CDR3 length equals 18 residues. This clonotype was counted between two and nine times. Time point here: newly diagnosed GD, antithyroid drugs for less than 3 months. The TCR library was made from RNA that had been extracted from PBMCs in TRIzol. Construction of TCR beta libraries relied on iRepertoire HTBI primers and on Arm-PCR targeting CDR3 regions. MiXCR, applied by TCRdb to the multiplex PCR reads, yields one record per CDR3 protein. This repertoire shows 400,000 to 500,000 distinct CDR3 sequences, about 17% found once; its top ten account for over 8.5%. These sequences were also reported in another study, on T cells in Graves' hyperthyroidism and ophthalmopathy.

The input for sequencing was peripheral blood mononuclear cells (PBMCs), taken at new diagnosis, from a patient treated with antithyroid drugs. This TCR was recovered from a woman aged 25 to 39 with Graves disease. The chain is built from TRBV4-1 and TRBJ2-1; no firm D call. CDR3: CASSQGPGRSPTYNEQFF. CDR3 nucleotide sequence: TGCGCCAGCAGCCAAGGACCAGGCCGATCTCCAACCTACAATGAGCAGTTCTTC.